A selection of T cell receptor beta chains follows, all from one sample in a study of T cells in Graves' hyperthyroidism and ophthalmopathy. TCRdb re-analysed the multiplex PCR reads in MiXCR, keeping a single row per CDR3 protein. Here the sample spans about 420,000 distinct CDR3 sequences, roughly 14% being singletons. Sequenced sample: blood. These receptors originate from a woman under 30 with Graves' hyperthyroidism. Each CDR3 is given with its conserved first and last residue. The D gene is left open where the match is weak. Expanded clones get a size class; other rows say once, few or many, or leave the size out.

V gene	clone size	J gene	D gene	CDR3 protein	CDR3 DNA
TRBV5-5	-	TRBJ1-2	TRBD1	CASSHPGTGGGYTF	TGTGCCAGCAGCCACCCCGGGACAGGGGGTGGCTACACCTTC
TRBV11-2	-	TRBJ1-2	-	CASSLEGTGRGYTF	TGTGCCAGCAGCTTAGAAGGGACGGGACGGGGCTACACCTTC
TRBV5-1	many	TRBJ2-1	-	CASSWQGNEQFF	TGCGCCAGCAGCTGGCAGGGTAATGAGCAGTTCTTC
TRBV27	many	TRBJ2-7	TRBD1	CASRLTGTGGYEQYF	TGTGCCAGCAGGCTCACCGGGACAGGGGGCTACGAGCAGTACTTC
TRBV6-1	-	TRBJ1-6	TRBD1	CASSQGGGPNSPLHF	TGTGCCAGCAGTCAGGGGGGGGGTCCGAATTCACCCCTCCACTTT
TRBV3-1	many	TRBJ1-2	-	CASSPTLRGGNYGYTF	TGTGCCAGCAGCCCCACCCTTAGGGGCGGAAACTATGGCTACACCTTC
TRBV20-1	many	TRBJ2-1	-	CSARDTGRLTSYNEQFF	TGCAGTGCTAGAGATACGGGACGCCTCACCTCCTACAATGAGCAGTTCTTC
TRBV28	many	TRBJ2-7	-	CASNQNQGGSYEQYF	TGTGCCAGCAACCAGAACCAGGGCGGCTCCTACGAGCAGTACTTC
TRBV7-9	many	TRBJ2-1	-	CASSLVFGFSYRNYNEQFF	TGTGCCAGCAGCTTAGTTTTTGGGTTTAGCTACAGGAACTACAATGAGCAGTTCTTC
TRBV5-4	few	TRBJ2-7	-	CASSLPQSYEQYF	TGTGCCAGCAGCTTGCCGCAGTCCTACGAGCAGTACTTC
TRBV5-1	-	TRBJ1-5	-	CASSLAGVGQPQHF	TGCGCCAGCAGCTTGGCCGGGGTCGGACAGCCCCAGCATTTT
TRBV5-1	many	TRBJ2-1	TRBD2	CASSPSTSGDNEQFF	TGCGCCAGCAGCCCCTCGACTAGCGGAGACAATGAGCAGTTCTTC
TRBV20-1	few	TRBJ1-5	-	CSAGRLNQPQHF	TGCAGTGCCGGGAGGTTAAATCAGCCCCAGCATTTT
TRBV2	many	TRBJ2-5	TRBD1	CASSVRGRETQYF	TGTGCCAGCAGTGTCAGGGGGAGAGAGACCCAGTACTTC
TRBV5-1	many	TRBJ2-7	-	CASTPDYEQYF	TGCGCCAGCACCCCAGACTACGAGCAGTACTTC
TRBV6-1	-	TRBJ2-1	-	CASSPDWNFRAVSYNEQFF	TGTGCCAGCAGTCCCGACTGGAACTTCCGGGCGGTCTCCTACAATGAGCAGTTCTTC
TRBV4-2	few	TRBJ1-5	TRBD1	CASSQGRDRINQPQHF	TGTGCCAGCAGCCAAGGACGGGACAGGATCAATCAGCCCCAGCATTTT
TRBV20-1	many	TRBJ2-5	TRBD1	CSAPPTGGQETQYF	TGCAGTGCGCCACCGACAGGGGGGCAAGAGACCCAGTACTTC
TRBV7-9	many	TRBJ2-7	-	CASSLVGGRSYEQYF	TGTGCCAGCAGCTTAGTAGGGGGTCGCTCCTACGAGCAGTACTTC
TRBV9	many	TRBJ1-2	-	CASSVGPEFYGYTF	TGTGCCAGCAGCGTAGGGCCGGAATTCTATGGCTACACCTTC
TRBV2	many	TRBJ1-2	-	CASSEGSENRSLLNYGYTF	TGTGCCAGCAGTGAAGGCTCGGAAAACAGGTCGCTGCTAAACTATGGCTACACCTTC
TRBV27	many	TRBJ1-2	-	CASMSPFGGYTF	TGTGCCAGCATGTCCCCCTTTGGTGGCTACACCTTC
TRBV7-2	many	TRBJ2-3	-	CASSLVGRVADTQYF	TGTGCCAGCAGCTTAGTTGGGAGAGTGGCAGATACGCAGTATTTT
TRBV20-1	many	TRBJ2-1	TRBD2	CSASGRGTSGTSSYNEQFF	TGCAGTGCTAGCGGACGTGGGACTAGCGGGACAAGCTCCTACAATGAGCAGTTCTTC
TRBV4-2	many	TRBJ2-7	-	CASSQEGGGHFEQYF	TGTGCCAGCAGCCAAGAGGGGGGAGGTCACTTCGAGCAGTACTTC
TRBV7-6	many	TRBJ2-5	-	CASSLEGQLSVETQYF	TGTGCCAGCAGCTTAGAGGGTCAGCTCAGTGTGGAGACCCAGTACTTC
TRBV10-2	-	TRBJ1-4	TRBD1	CASRDRAGEKLFF	TGCGCCAGCAGGGACAGGGCGGGTGAAAAACTGTTTTTT
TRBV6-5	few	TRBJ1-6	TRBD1	CASSYSLQGQDNSPLHF	TGTGCCAGCAGTTACTCGTTACAAGGACAGGATAATTCACCCCTCCACTTT
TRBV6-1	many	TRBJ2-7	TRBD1	CASSSAGTGHYEQYF	TGTGCCAGCAGTTCAGCCGGGACAGGACACTACGAGCAGTACTTC
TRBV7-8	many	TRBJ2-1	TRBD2	CASSRTSGINYNEQFF	TGTGCCAGCAGCCGGACTAGCGGCATAAACTACAATGAGCAGTTCTTC